This passage covers 15 T cell receptor beta chains from one sample sequenced in a study of shared T cell receptors in the human thymus. The repertoire was sequenced with immunoSEQ multiplex PCR; TCRdb's copy has only in-frame clones and lacks some. The data contain over 450,000 clones, 75% to 85% of them singletons. A further study also used this sample, focusing on human thymus T cells.

The sample comprised thymocytes. The receptor source for this set is a boy in the first two years of life with a congenital heart defect.

The chain has TRBV19 and TRBJ1-3, with 7 bases lining up with TRBD1. The CDR3 totals 13 residues. The germline V gene has CDR1 LNHDA and CDR2 SQIVND (reference sequence). Trimming took 4 bases from V and 7 from J; bases not matched to a gene: 4. The CDR3 protein is CASSNDRVNTIYF. The CDR3 nucleotides are TGTGCCAGTAGTAATGACAGGGTGAACACCATATATTTT.

The chain combines TRBV12-5 with TRBJ2-7; TRBD2 matches 10 bases. CDR3 size: 16 residues. The germline V gene has CDR1 LGHNT and CDR2 FRNRAP. J was trimmed by 3 bases and V by 3 bases; bases with no gene match: 8. CDR3 nucleotide sequence: TGTGCTAGTGGTTTATCGTCCGCTAGCGGGAGCTACGAGCAGTACTTC. It is translated as CASGLSSASGSYEQYF.

V and J are TRBV25-1 and TRBJ2-7; 11 bases agree with TRBD2. This CDR3 is 13 amino acids long. The germline CDR1 and CDR2 sequences are MGHDK and SYGVNS. The V gene end was trimmed by 6 bases and the J gene end by 6 bases; junction bases not matched to a gene: 4. The CDR3 spells CASRLAGEGEQYF. As DNA, the CDR3 is TGTGCCAGCAGACTAGCGGGAGAGGGCGAGCAGTACTTC.

The chain is built from TRBV28 and TRBJ2-1; no definite D call. This CDR3 is built from 14 residues. Germline loops: CDR1 MDHEN, CDR2 SYDVKM. V dropped 5 bases and J dropped 0 bases, with 8 bases sitting between them. The chain's CDR3 is CASSLGTSYNEQFF. As DNA, the CDR3 is TGTGCCAGCAGTCTTGGCACCTCCTACAATGAGCAGTTCTTC.

This clone was found once. The chain has TRBV4-3 and TRBJ2-1; 9 bases are shared with TRBD2. V lost 3 bases and J lost 5; bases outside the gene matches: 11. The CDR3 sequence is 17 residues long. Germline V gene data show CDR1 as LGHNA and CDR2 as YSLEER. CDR3 sequence: CASSHRWREGANNEQFF. The CDR3 nucleotides are TGCGCCAGCAGCCACCGGTGGCGGGAGGGGGCGAACAATGAGCAGTTCTTC.

The rearrangement uses TRBV12-5 and TRBJ2-7, with TRBD1 identical over 9 bases. The CDR3 consists of 16 residues. V was pared by 2 bases and J by 1 base, with 6 bases of the junction left unmatched. Germline CDR1 reads LGHNT; CDR2 reads FRNRAP. This CDR3 is CASGLRGTGWSYEQYF. The CDR3 coding sequence is TGTGCTAGTGGTTTGAGAGGGACAGGGTGGTCCTACGAGCAGTACTTC.

The rearrangement uses TRBV30 and TRBJ2-2, with 7 bases fitting TRBD2. From germline, CDR1 is GTSNPN and CDR2 SVGIG (reference sequence). This CDR3 region has 15 residues. J lost 3 bases, V lost 2 bases, and 6 bases had no gene match. The CDR3 loop reads CAWSLRGSHTGELFF. CDR3 DNA sequence: TGTGCCTGGAGTCTCCGCGGGAGCCACACCGGGGAGCTGTTTTTT.

This clone turned up a few times. The gene calls are TRBV27 and TRBJ2-3, with TRBD2 identical over 7 bases. Germline CDR1 MNHEY, CDR2 SMNVEV (reference sequence). The ends lost 6 bases at V and 3 bases at J; junction bases unmatched: 6. The CDR3 is 14 residues long. This chain's CDR3 is CASRTSLETDTQYF. The CDR3 DNA is TGTGCCAGCAGGACTAGCTTAGAGACAGATACGCAGTATTTT.

The chain recombines TRBV11-3 with TRBJ1-1; the D gene is possibly TRBD1 (5 bases). The V gene's germline CDR1 is SGHNT and CDR2 YENEEA. The CDR3 totals 16 residues. The V gene lost 1 base and the J gene lost 3 bases, with 15 bases spanning the gap. CDR3 nucleotides: TGTGCCAGCAGCTTAGCTCCAGGGAAGGGTGACACTGAAGCTTTCTTT. Translating it yields CASSLAPGKGDTEAFF.

The V call is TRBV6-6, the J call TRBJ2-7; TRBD2 aligns across 11 bases. The CDR3 loop spans 14 amino acids. The germline V gene has CDR1 MNHNY and CDR2 SVGAGI (reference sequence). V shed 4 bases, J shed 5 bases, and the junction held 4 bases outside the gene matches. The CDR3 loop reads CASSLTSGMDEQYF. The CDR3 nucleotides are TGTGCCAGCAGTTTGACTAGCGGGATGGACGAGCAGTACTTC.

The CDR3 protein is CASSPASGDGDHQPQHF. DNA of the CDR3: TGTGCCAGCAGCCCCGCGTCGGGGGATGGGGATCATCAGCCCCAGCATTTT. The chain combines TRBV7-8 with TRBJ1-5; D perhaps matches TRBD1 (5 bases). Germline V gene sequence: CDR1 SGHVS, CDR2 FQNEAQ. The CDR3 has 17 residues. V lost 5 bases, J lost 5 bases, and 22 bases lay in between.

CDR3 amino acids: CASSDGLRNEQFF. CDR3 sequence (DNA): TGTGCCAGCAGTGATGGACTCCGGAATGAGCAGTTCTTC. This chain connects TRBV2 to TRBJ2-1; D is possibly TRBD2 (5 bases). V lost 3 bases, J lost 7 bases, and 10 bases lay in between. Germline-derived CDR1 and CDR2 are SNHLY and FYNNEI. The CDR3 is 13 amino acids.

This chain links TRBV4-3 with TRBJ2-1; 12 nucleotides agree with TRBD2. Germline V gene lookup returns CDR1 LGHNA and CDR2 YSLEER. Trimming took 5 bases from V and 6 from J; bases not matched to a gene: 5. CDR3 size: 15 residues. CDR3 DNA sequence: TGCGCCAGCAGCTTACTAGCGGGAGGTCCCAATGAGCAGTTCTTC. Protein product: CASSLLAGGPNEQFF.

The gene calls are TRBV11-3 and TRBJ2-3; 10 bases map to TRBD2. Per germline, CDR1 SGHNT and CDR2 YENEEA. The J segment lost 3 bases and the V segment lost 5 bases, leaving 20 bases of the junction unmatched. This CDR3 spans 20 amino acids. This chain's CDR3 is CASSPQKEPGLARETDTQYF. The CDR3 nucleotides are TGTGCCAGCAGCCCTCAAAAGGAACCGGGACTAGCGAGAGAGACAGATACGCAGTATTTT.

V is TRBV10-1 and J is TRBJ2-5; TRBD2 might be the D (6 bases). CDR1 is WNHNN, CDR2 SYGVQD, per germline (reference sequence). V lost 0 bases, J lost 1 base, and 9 bases lay in between. The CDR3 is made up of 15 amino acids. Written as DNA, the CDR3 is TGCGCCAGCAGTGAGTCTCCGGGAGCCCAAGAGACCCAGTACTTC. This encodes CASSESPGAQETQYF.